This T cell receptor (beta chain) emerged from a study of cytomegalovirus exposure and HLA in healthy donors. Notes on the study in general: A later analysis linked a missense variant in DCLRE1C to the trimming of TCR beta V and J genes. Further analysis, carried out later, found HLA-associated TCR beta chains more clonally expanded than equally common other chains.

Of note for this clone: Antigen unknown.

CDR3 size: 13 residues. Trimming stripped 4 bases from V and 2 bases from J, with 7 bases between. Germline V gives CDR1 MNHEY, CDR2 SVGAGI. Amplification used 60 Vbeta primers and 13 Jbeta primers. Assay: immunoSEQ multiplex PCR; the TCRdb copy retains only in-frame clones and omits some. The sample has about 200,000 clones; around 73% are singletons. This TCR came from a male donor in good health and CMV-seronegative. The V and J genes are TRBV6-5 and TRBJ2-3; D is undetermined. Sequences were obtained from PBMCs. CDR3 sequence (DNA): TGTGCCAGCAGTTCCAATCCCACAGATACGCAGTATTTT. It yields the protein CASSSNPTDTQYF.